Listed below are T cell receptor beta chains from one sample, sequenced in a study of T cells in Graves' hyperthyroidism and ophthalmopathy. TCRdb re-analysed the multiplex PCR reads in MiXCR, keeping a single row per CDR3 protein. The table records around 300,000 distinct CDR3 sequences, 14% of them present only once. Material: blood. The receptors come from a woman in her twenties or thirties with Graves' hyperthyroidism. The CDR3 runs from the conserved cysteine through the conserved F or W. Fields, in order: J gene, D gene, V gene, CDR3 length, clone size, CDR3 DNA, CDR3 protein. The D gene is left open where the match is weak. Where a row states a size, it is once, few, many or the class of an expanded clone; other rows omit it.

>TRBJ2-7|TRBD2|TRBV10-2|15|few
TGCGCCAGCACCCCACGGGGTAGCGGGACTGCCGAGCAGTACTTC
CASTPRGSGTAEQYF
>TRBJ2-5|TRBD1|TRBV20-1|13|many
TGCAGTGCTAGAGATCTAGGGGGCGAGACCCAGTACTTC
CSARDLGGETQYF
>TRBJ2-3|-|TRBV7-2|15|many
TGTGCCAGCAGCTTATCAAGACCCGACACAGATACGCAGTATTTT
CASSLSRPDTDTQYF
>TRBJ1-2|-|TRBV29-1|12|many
TGCAGCGTTAGCAGGGACTCATTGGGCTACACCTTC
CSVSRDSLGYTF
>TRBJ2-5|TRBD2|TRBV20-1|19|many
TGCAGTGCTAGAGATTCGACCTACCCCGGGACTAACTTTCAAGAGACCCAGTACTTC
CSARDSTYPGTNFQETQYF
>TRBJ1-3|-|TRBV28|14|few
TGTGCCAGCAGTCTCTTATACTCTGGAAACACCATATATTTT
CASSLLYSGNTIYF
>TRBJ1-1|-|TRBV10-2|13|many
TGCGCCAGCAGTTACTCGACAGATCTTGAAGCTTTCTTT
CASSYSTDLEAFF
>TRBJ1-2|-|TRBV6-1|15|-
TGTGCCAGCAGCCTCCAACGGCTCGGGGGATATGGCTACACCTTC
CASSLQRLGGYGYTF
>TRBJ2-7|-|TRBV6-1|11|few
TGTGCCAGCAGGGAGATCTACGAGCAGTACTTC
CASREIYEQYF
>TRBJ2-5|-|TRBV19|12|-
TGTGCCAGTAGTATCCGCGGGGAGACCCAGTACTTC
CASSIRGETQYF
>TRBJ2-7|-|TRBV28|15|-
TGTGCCAGCAGTCCCCCGACTAGAGGTCTCTACGAGCAGTACTTC
CASSPPTRGLYEQYF
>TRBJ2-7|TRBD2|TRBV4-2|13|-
TGTGCCAGCGCCACTAGCGGGAGTTACGAGCAGTACTTC
CASATSGSYEQYF
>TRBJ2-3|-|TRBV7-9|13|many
TGTGCCAGCAGCCCACAACCAGTGGATACGCAGTATTTT
CASSPQPVDTQYF
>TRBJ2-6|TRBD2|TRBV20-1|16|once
TGCAGTAGTGGACTAGCGGGAGCCGCTGGGGCCAACGTCCTGACTTTC
CSSGLAGAAGANVLTF
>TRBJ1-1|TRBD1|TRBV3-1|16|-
TGTGCCAGCAGCCGGGGCTTGACAGGGGCGAGCACTGAAGCTTTCTTT
CASSRGLTGASTEAFF
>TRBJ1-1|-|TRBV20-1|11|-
TGCAGTGCTAGAGGTCACAGGGAAGCTTTCTTT
CSARGHREAFF
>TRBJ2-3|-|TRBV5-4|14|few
TGTGCCAGCAGCTTCCGGACAGGCACAGATACGCAGTATTTT
CASSFRTGTDTQYF
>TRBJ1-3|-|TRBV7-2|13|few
TGTGCCAGCAGCTTAACCCTATTAAACACCATATATTTT
CASSLTLLNTIYF
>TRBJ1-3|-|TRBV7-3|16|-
TGTGCCAGCAGCTTAATAGTCCGAAGCTCTGGAAACACCATATATTTT
CASSLIVRSSGNTIYF
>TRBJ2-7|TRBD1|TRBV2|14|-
TGTGCCAGCAACCTGGACAGGGGGGCCTACGAGCAGTACTTC
CASNLDRGAYEQYF
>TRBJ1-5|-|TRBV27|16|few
TGTGCCAGCAGTGCACTCGACCGGGGGGCCGGTCAGCCCCAGCATTTT
CASSALDRGAGQPQHF
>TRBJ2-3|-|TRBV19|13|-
TGTGCCAGTAGTCCCCAGGCGGTGGATACGCAGTATTTT
CASSPQAVDTQYF
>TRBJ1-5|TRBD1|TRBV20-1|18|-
TGCAGTGCTCCACTCCGGGACAGGGGTAGTATAGGCAATCAGCCCCAGCATTTT
CSAPLRDRGSIGNQPQHF
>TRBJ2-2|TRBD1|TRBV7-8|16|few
TGTGCCAGCAGCGCGGTGTGGACAGGGACAAACGGGGAGCTGTTTTTT
CASSAVWTGTNGELFF
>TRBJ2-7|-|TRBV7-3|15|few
TGTGCCAGCAGCTTAACAGGCGGGACCTCCTACGAGCAGTACTTC
CASSLTGGTSYEQYF
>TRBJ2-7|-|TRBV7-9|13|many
TGTGCCAGCAGCTTAGGACAGCTCTACGAGCAGTACTTC
CASSLGQLYEQYF
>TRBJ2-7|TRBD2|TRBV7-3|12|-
TGTGCCAGCAGTTCAGCGGGGGGAGAGCAGTACTTC
CASSSAGGEQYF
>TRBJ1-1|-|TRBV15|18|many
TGTGCCACCAGCAGAGAAGTGGGGGGAATCGCGGGCTACACTGAAGCTTTCTTT
CATSREVGGIAGYTEAFF
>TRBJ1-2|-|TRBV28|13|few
TGTGCCAGCAGTTTCTCCGTCCATTACGGCTACACCTTC
CASSFSVHYGYTF
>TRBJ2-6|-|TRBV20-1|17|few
TGCAGTGCTAGTGACCTGGGGGTGCTGTCGTCTCTCAACGTCCTGACTTTC
CSASDLGVLSSLNVLTF
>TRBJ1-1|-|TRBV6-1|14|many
TGTGCCAGCACCGTAGGACAGACGAACACTGAAGCTTTCTTT
CASTVGQTNTEAFF
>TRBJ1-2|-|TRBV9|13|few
TGTGCCAGCAGCGTAGCTCTTAACTATGGCTACACCTTC
CASSVALNYGYTF
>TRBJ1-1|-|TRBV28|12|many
TGTGCCAGCACCCCGGGACGGCCTGAAGCTTTCTTT
CASTPGRPEAFF
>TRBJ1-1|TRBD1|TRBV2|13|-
TGTGCCAGCACCAGGACAGGGACGACTGAAGCTTTCTTT
CASTRTGTTEAFF
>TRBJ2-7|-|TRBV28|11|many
TGTGCCAGCAGTTCCCTAACGGGACAGTACTTC
CASSSLTGQYF
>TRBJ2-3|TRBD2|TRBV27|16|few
TGTGCCAGCAGTACTCCCGCGGGAGAGGGCACAGATACGCAGTATTTT
CASSTPAGEGTDTQYF
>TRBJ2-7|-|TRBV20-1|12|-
TGCAGTGCTAGGGCTAGCTCCTACGAGCAGTACTTC
CSARASSYEQYF
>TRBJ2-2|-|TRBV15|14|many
TGTGCCACCAGCAGAGCCCCCGGGGCCGGGGAGCTGTTTTTT
CATSRAPGAGELFF
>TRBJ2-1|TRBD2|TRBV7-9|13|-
TGTGCCAGCAGCCCTTGGGAGGGGAGTGAGCAGTTCTTC
CASSPWEGSEQFF
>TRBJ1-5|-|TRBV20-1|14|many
TGCAGTGCTAGTCCGACCCGGGCAAATCAGCCCCAGCATTTT
CSASPTRANQPQHF
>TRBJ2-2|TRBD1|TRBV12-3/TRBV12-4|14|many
TGTGCCAGCAGCCGATTAACAGGGGCCGGGGAGCTGTTTTTT
CASSRLTGAGELFF
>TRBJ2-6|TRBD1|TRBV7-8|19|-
TGTGCCAGCAGCTTGTCGCCGGGACAGGGGGCGCGAGGGGCCAACGTCCTGACTTTC
CASSLSPGQGARGANVLTF
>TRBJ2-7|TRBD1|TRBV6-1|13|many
TGTGCCAGCGATCCGGGACAGGGCTACGAGCAGTACTTC
CASDPGQGYEQYF
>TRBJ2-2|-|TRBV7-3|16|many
TGTGCCAGCAGCTATGGAGACCCGAGGTCGGGAGGGGAGCTGTTTTTT
CASSYGDPRSGGELFF
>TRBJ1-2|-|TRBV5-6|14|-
TGTGCCAGCAGCCTCCCGGGGGTCAACTATGGCTACACCTTC
CASSLPGVNYGYTF
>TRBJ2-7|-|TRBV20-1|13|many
TGCAGTGCCTGGGTCGGGGGTATTTACGAGCAGTACTTC
CSAWVGGIYEQYF